This is a list of T cell receptor beta chains from one sample in a study of T-cell memory formation after mild COVID-19. TCRdb re-called the 5' RACE reads with MiXCR, one entry per CDR3 protein. This table holds 300,000 to 350,000 distinct CDR3 sequences, over 11% found once. Sequenced input: PBMCs or a T cell subset sorted from them (not recorded which). Source of these receptors: a man aged 18 to 30 who had mild COVID-19 (a few samples of this study predate the infection). Cell type and time point are not known. CDR3s include the opening cysteine and the closing phenylalanine or tryptophan. The D gene is left open where the match is weak. Rows may omit the clone size; those that give it use once, few, many or a size class.

TRBD2 | TRBJ2-3 | . | TRBV7-2 | TGTGCCAGCAGCCCGGGACTAGCGGGGAGGGTAGATACGCAGTATTTT | CASSPGLAGRVDTQYF
TRBD1 | TRBJ2-1 | . | TRBV7-9 | TGTGCCAGCCATGGTGGAAGACAGGGTGAGAATGAGCAGTTCTTC | CASHGGRQGENEQFF
. | TRBJ2-1 | many | TRBV6-2/TRBV6-3 | TGTGCCAGCAGTTACTGGTCTGGGACAAAGTACAATGAGCAGTTCTTC | CASSYWSGTKYNEQFF
TRBD2 | TRBJ2-5 | . | TRBV27 | TGTGCCAGCAGTTTGATCAGGACTAGCGGGGTCGGGGAGACCCAGTACTTC | CASSLIRTSGVGETQYF
TRBD1 | TRBJ2-3 | few | TRBV6-5 | TGTGCCAGCAGCCGACAGGGGATACGCACAGATACGCAGTATTTT | CASSRQGIRTDTQYF
TRBD2 | TRBJ2-5 | . | TRBV9 | TGTGCCAGCAGCGTTAGCGGGGGGGAAGAGACCCAGTACTTC | CASSVSGGEETQYF
. | TRBJ2-2 | . | TRBV11-2 | TGTGCCAGCAGCTTAGATAGACAGCGCACCGGGGAGCTGTTTTTT | CASSLDRQRTGELFF
. | TRBJ2-2 | . | TRBV7-3 | TGTGCCAGCAGCTTGACGGGGGCAGACACCGGGGAGCTGTTTTTT | CASSLTGADTGELFF
. | TRBJ1-6 | . | TRBV7-9 | TGTGCCAGCAGCTTAGATTGGAATTCACCCCTCCACTTT | CASSLDWNSPLHF
. | TRBJ2-5 | . | TRBV27 | TGTGCCAGCAGTTCCCGCCTGCAAGAGACCCAGTACTTC | CASSSRLQETQYF
TRBD1 | TRBJ1-6 | few | TRBV12-3/TRBV12-4 | TGTGCCAGCAGTCGGGGACAGGGGGTTTCACCCCTCCACTTT | CASSRGQGVSPLHF
TRBD1 | TRBJ2-3 | . | TRBV5-6 | TGTGCCAGCAGACAGGGGTGGTGGACAGATACGCAGTATTTT | CASRQGWWTDTQYF
TRBD2 | TRBJ2-3 | few | TRBV3-1 | TGTGCCAGCAGCCAAGGGAATAGCGGGGGTACCACGCAGTATTTT | CASSQGNSGGTTQYF
TRBD2 | TRBJ2-3 | many | TRBV20-1 | TGCAGTGCCTCTCAGGGGCGGGGGGGCCGCGGAGATACGCAGTATTTT | CSASQGRGGRGDTQYF
. | TRBJ1-4 | few | TRBV6-1 | TGTGCCAGCAGTGATCCAGCAACTAATGAAAAACTGTTTTTT | CASSDPATNEKLFF
TRBD1 | TRBJ2-5 | many | TRBV24-1 | TGTGCCACCAGTGAGGACACAGGGGGCAGAGAGACCCAGTACTTC | CATSEDTGGRETQYF
TRBD1 | TRBJ2-1 | . | TRBV12-3/TRBV12-4 | TGTGCCAGCAGTAGCCTCATGGGACAGGGTCGGAATGAGCAGTTCTTC | CASSSLMGQGRNEQFF
TRBD2 | TRBJ2-3 | . | TRBV13 | TGTGCCAGCAGCGATAATTTAGCGGGGGGGTGGGCAGATACGCAGTATTTT | CASSDNLAGGWADTQYF
. | TRBJ2-5 | few | TRBV7-7 | TGTGCCAGCAGCCCGATAGGTAGCGCTGAGACCCAGTACTTC | CASSPIGSAETQYF
TRBD2 | TRBJ2-1 | few | TRBV7-9 | TGTGCCACCTTAGCGGGGGGCCCCTACAATGAGCAGTTCTTC | CATLAGGPYNEQFF
TRBD1 | TRBJ2-4 | . | TRBV20-1 | TGCAGTGCTCAACGGACAGGGCTAGCCAAAAACATTCAGTACTTC | CSAQRTGLAKNIQYF
TRBD1 | TRBJ1-3 | few | TRBV7-6 | TGTGCCAGCGGAGACAGGGAAAACTCTGGAAACACCATATATTTT | CASGDRENSGNTIYF
. | TRBJ1-5 | . | TRBV18 | TGTGCCAGCTCACCAACGAGACAGATAAATCAGCCCCAGCATTTT | CASSPTRQINQPQHF
. | TRBJ2-3 | few | TRBV4-3 | TGCGCCAGCAGCCCGGGACACCGTCGCACAGATACGCAGTATTTT | CASSPGHRRTDTQYF
TRBD2 | TRBJ2-2 | few | TRBV7-7 | TGTGCCAGCAGCTTGACTAGCGGGGGTCTCGGGGAGCTGTTTTTT | CASSLTSGGLGELFF
TRBD1 | TRBJ2-5 | many | TRBV7-8 | TGTGCCAGCGGACGGGACAGTGAGACCCAGTACTTC | CASGRDSETQYF
. | TRBJ1-1 | few | TRBV7-6 | TGTGCCAGCAGCTTAATGGAGGGTCGGACTGAAGCTTTCTTT | CASSLMEGRTEAFF
. | TRBJ1-1 | few | TRBV18 | TGTGCCAGCTCCGCCAGTGCTGCGAACACTGAAGCTTTCTTT | CASSASAANTEAFF
TRBD2 | TRBJ2-3 | . | TRBV18 | TGTGCCAGCTCACCGGTGGCTAGCGGGGCAACCGGAGATACGCAGTATTTT | CASSPVASGATGDTQYF
TRBD1 | TRBJ1-2 | . | TRBV6-6 | TGTGCCAGCAGTACCAGACAGGGGGCGCCTAACTATGGCTACACCTTC | CASSTRQGAPNYGYTF
. | TRBJ2-7 | . | TRBV5-8 | TGTGCCAGCAGCTTAGGGCAGCCCACGTCGCCAAAGCAGTACTTC | CASSLGQPTSPKQYF
. | TRBJ1-5 | . | TRBV20-1 | TGCAGTGCTAGACTTCCAGGGCGGGGGGGCGGCAATCAGCCCCAGCATTTT | CSARLPGRGGGNQPQHF
TRBD2 | TRBJ2-3 | few | TRBV7-2 | TGTGCCAGCAGCTCTGGGACTAGCGGGTTCACAGATACGCAGTATTTT | CASSSGTSGFTDTQYF
. | TRBJ2-6 | few | TRBV19 | TGTGCCAGTAGTGCCAGGACAGGGGCCAACGTCCTGACTTTC | CASSARTGANVLTF
. | TRBJ2-7 | few | TRBV5-1 | TGCGCCAGCAGCACACAGGGTCCCTACGAGCAGTACTTC | CASSTQGPYEQYF
. | TRBJ2-1 | few | TRBV30 | TGTGCCTGGAAACTCCCTGCCTTGGGGGGGCGAGGAGATGAGCAGTTCTTC | CAWKLPALGGRGDEQFF
. | TRBJ2-7 | . | TRBV20-1 | TGCAGTGCTAGATCGGAGGGATACTCCTACGAGCAGTACTTC | CSARSEGYSYEQYF
. | TRBJ1-5 | few | TRBV5-1 | TGCGCCAGCAGCTTTTCCAGCAATCAGCCCCAGCATTTT | CASSFSSNQPQHF
TRBD2 | TRBJ2-7 | few | TRBV3-1 | TGTGCCAGCAGCCAAGATTTGCGGGGGGCCGCCTACGAGCAGTACTTC | CASSQDLRGAAYEQYF
. | TRBJ2-1 | . | TRBV4-1 | TGCGCCAGCAGCCAAGATACCGGTCGGGCATACAATGAGCAGTTCTTC | CASSQDTGRAYNEQFF
TRBD1 | TRBJ1-2 | . | TRBV4-2 | TGTGCCAGCAGCCAGGCAGGACAGGTCTATGGCTACACCTTC | CASSQAGQVYGYTF
. | TRBJ2-6 | . | TRBV30 | TGTGCCTGGAGGCCGAGCGGACATTTTAGGGCCAACGTCCTGACTTTC | CAWRPSGHFRANVLTF
. | TRBJ2-5 | . | TRBV3-1 | TGTGCCAGCAGCTACCAGGCAGGGAGTGAGACCCAGTACTTC | CASSYQAGSETQYF
. | TRBJ2-7 | many | TRBV5-1 | TGCGCCAGCAGCTTGGAGCCGGGCCCAGGGACCTACGAGCAGTACTTC | CASSLEPGPGTYEQYF
. | TRBJ2-5 | . | TRBV2 | TGTGCCAGCAGTGAATATCGGGGAGAGACCCAGTACTTC | CASSEYRGETQYF
. | TRBJ1-4 | many | TRBV4-1 | TGCGCCAGCAGCCGCCGGCTTTCAAATGAAAAACTGTTTTTT | CASSRRLSNEKLFF
TRBD1 | TRBJ1-2 | . | TRBV7-2 | TGTGCCAGCACCCCCGGACAGGGGGCTTCGGATGGCTACACCTTC | CASTPGQGASDGYTF